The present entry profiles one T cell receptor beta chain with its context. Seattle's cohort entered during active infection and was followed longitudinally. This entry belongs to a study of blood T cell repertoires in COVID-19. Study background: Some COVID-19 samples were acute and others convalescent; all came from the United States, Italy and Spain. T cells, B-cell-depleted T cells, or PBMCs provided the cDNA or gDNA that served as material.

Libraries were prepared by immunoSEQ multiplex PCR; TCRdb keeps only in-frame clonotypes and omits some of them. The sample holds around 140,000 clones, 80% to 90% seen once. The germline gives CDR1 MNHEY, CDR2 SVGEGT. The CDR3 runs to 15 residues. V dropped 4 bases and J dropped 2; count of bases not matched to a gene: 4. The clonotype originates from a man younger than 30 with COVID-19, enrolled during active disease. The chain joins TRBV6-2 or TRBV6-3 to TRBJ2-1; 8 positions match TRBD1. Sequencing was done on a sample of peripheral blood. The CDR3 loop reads CASSSTGGPYNEQFF. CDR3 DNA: TGTGCCAGCAGTTCTACAGGGGGACCCTACAATGAGCAGTTCTTC.